Presented here are 30 T cell receptor beta chains from one specimen sequenced in a study of blood T cell repertoires in COVID-19. Profiling relied on immunoSEQ multiplex PCR, and the TCRdb table lists in-frame clones only, not all of them. The table includes around 38,000 clones, roughly 86% detected once. Sequences were obtained from peripheral blood. The receptors originated from a man in his 70s with acute or convalescent COVID-19.

The genes are TRBV27 and TRBJ1-5; D is ambiguous. V lost 6 bases, J lost 0 bases, and 12 bases lay in between. CDR3 length: 15 amino acids. CDR1 and CDR2 (germline): MNHEY, SMNVEV (reference sequence). The chain's CDR3 is CASRKEPYSNQPQHF. Here the CDR3 DNA reads TGTGCCAGCAGAAAGGAGCCTTATAGCAATCAGCCCCAGCATTTT.

This clone was seen once. The rearrangement uses TRBV7-2 and TRBJ1-5; D might be TRBD1 (6 bases). This CDR3 is 14 amino acids long. Trimming removed 2 bases at V and 5 bases at J, with 10 bases between. Germline V gene lookup returns CDR1 SGHTA and CDR2 FQGNSA. The CDR3 loop reads CASSLRGAYQPQHF. The CDR3 DNA sequence: TGTGCCAGCAGCTTACGGGGGGCGTATCAGCCCCAGCATTTT.

The V gene is TRBV6-1, the J gene TRBJ1-3; D gene ambiguous. CDR1 and CDR2 from the germline V gene are MNHNS and SASEGT. CDR3 length: 15 amino acids. V was cut by 1 base and J by 4 bases, with 11 bases left in between. In DNA form, the CDR3 reads TGTGCCAGCAGTGAAGATACCGTAGTGGGAAACACCATATATTTT. Its protein product is CASSEDTVVGNTIYF.

The rearrangement joins TRBV5-1 to TRBJ2-2; D uncertain. Germline assignment: CDR1 SGHRS and CDR2 YFSETQ. The CDR3 covers 12 residues. With 3 bases removed from V and 6 bases from J, the gap between germline ends came to 6 bases. CDR3 DNA sequence: TGCGCCAGCAGCTCCCCTCCCGGGGAGCTGTTTTTT. It yields the protein CASSSPPGELFF.

V usage is TRBV14 and J usage is TRBJ1-2; D not resolved. Trimming pared 1 base from V and 6 bases from J, leaving 15 bases between. CDR1 and CDR2 (germline): SGHDN, FVKESK. The CDR3 runs to 15 residues. The DNA for the CDR3 is TGTGCCAGCAGCCAAGTAGAGGCCGGCAGCAATGGCTACACCTTC. It translates to CASSQVEAGSNGYTF.

V usage is TRBV6-5 and J usage is TRBJ2-7; 8 bases align to TRBD1. V dropped 6 bases and J dropped 2; count of bases not matched to a gene: 6. CDR3 length: 14 amino acids. Germline CDR1 reads MNHEY; CDR2 reads SVGAGI. The chain's CDR3 is CASSQGQEPYEQYF. The DNA of the CDR3 is TGTGCCAGCAGCCAGGGACAGGAACCCTACGAGCAGTACTTC.

This chain uses TRBV7-9 with TRBJ1-1, with 8 bases matching TRBD1. The germline CDR1 and CDR2 sequences are SEHNR and FQNEAQ (reference sequence). The CDR3 sequence is 14 residues long. V lost 5 bases and J lost 4; bases outside the gene matches: 6. The CDR3 region is CASSVDRDGTEAFF. The CDR3 nucleotides are TGTGCCAGCAGCGTGGACAGGGATGGCACTGAAGCTTTCTTT.

The chain couples TRBV18 to TRBJ2-2; weak D call: TRBD1 (6 bases). The CDR3 loop spans 15 amino acids. V lost 4 bases and J 4 bases, leaving 13 bases between the germline ends. Germline V gives CDR1 KGHSH, CDR2 LQKENI. CDR3: CASSLQGRSTGELFF. The CDR3 region has the DNA TGTGCCAGCTCACTCCAGGGGCGTAGCACCGGGGAGCTGTTTTTT.

This rearrangement joins TRBV25-1 to TRBJ2-5, with D possibly matching TRBD2 (6 bases). From germline, CDR1 is MGHDK and CDR2 SYGVNS. The CDR3 consists of 17 residues. V lost 1 base to trimming and J lost 5 bases, with 20 bases between them. The DNA for the CDR3 is TGTGCCAGCAGTGAATTCGGGGGAGATAACGTGTTGGAGACCCAGTACTTC. Its translation is CASSEFGGDNVLETQYF.

The chain joins TRBV5-1 to TRBJ1-6, with unresolved D. V dropped 0 bases and J dropped 9 bases, with 13 bases sitting between them. This CDR3 region has 15 residues. Germline assignment: CDR1 SGHRS and CDR2 YFSETQ. CDR3 coding DNA: TGCGCCAGCAGCTTGGTCACCACTACCGGTTCACCCCTCCACTTT. This encodes CASSLVTTTGSPLHF.

The chain joins TRBV9 to TRBJ2-3, with D tentatively TRBD2 (6 bases). CDR1 is SGDLS, CDR2 YYNGEE, per germline. V lost 4 bases, J lost 2 bases, and 17 bases lay in between. The CDR3 contains 16 residues. The CDR3, as DNA: TGTGCCAGCAGCTTCCGCGGCGGGGAAACCACAGATACGCAGTATTTT. Its translation: CASSFRGGETTDTQYF.

This clone was detected only once. The V call is TRBV19, the J call TRBJ2-3, with D possibly matching TRBD2 (6 bases). Germline values: CDR1 LNHDA, CDR2 SQIVND (reference sequence). V was cut by 5 bases and J by 1 base, with 16 bases left in between. CDR3 length: 16 amino acids. The CDR3 region has the DNA TGTGCCAGTAGTGTTGGGCGGGGTCTGGGCACAGATACGCAGTATTTT. It is translated as CASSVGRGLGTDTQYF.

The chain combines TRBV18 with TRBJ1-1; 8 bases are a match to TRBD1. This CDR3 region has 14 residues. CDR1 and CDR2 from the germline V gene are KGHSH and LQKENI. Germline trimming cut 6 bases from V and 6 bases from J; bases unmatched to any gene: 9. CDR3 coding DNA: TGTGCCAGCTCGCCGGGACAGGCGGACCCTGAAGCTTTCTTT. Protein: CASSPGQADPEAFF.

V gene TRBV5-6 combines with J gene TRBJ2-7, with TRBD2 identical over 8 bases. Trimming removed 0 bases from V and 6 bases from J; junction bases left unmatched: 8. From germline, CDR1 is SGHDT and CDR2 YYEEEE. The CDR3 has 15 amino acids. The CDR3 reads CASSLGGTSGVEQYF. CDR3 nucleotides: TGTGCCAGCAGCTTGGGGGGGACTAGTGGAGTCGAGCAGTACTTC.

The V and J genes are TRBV6-6 and TRBJ1-2, with D possibly being TRBD1 (5 bases). This CDR3 has 12 amino acids. Germline-derived CDR1 and CDR2 are MNHNY and SVGAGI (reference sequence). Trimming cost V 6 bases and J 6 bases, with 11 bases left between them. DNA for the CDR3: TGTGCCAGCAGCCCAGGGTCGGATGGCTACACCTTC. This codes for CASSPGSDGYTF.

V usage is TRBV27 and J usage is TRBJ1-1; D call uncertain. Germline CDR1 reads MNHEY; CDR2 reads SMNVEV (reference sequence). This CDR3 has 14 amino acids. V was pared by 6 bases and J by 4 bases, with 15 bases between. The CDR3 DNA sequence: TGTGCCAGCAGAAGTAACGACGGAGGCACTGAAGCTTTCTTT. It yields the protein CASRSNDGGTEAFF.

This clone showed up just once. This sequence joins TRBV5-5 and TRBJ2-7, with 9 bases that match TRBD1. The germline gives CDR1 SGHKS, CDR2 YYEKEE (reference sequence). The V and J ends lost 6 bases and 4 bases, in that order; junction bases with no gene match: 8. The CDR3 is 14 residues long. In nucleotides, the CDR3 is TGTGCCAGCAACCCGGGACAGGGTGTTTACGAGCAGTACTTC. Protein: CASNPGQGVYEQYF.

This chain links TRBV7-8 with TRBJ2-3; possibly TRBD1 for D (6 bases). CDR3 length: 15 amino acids. The germline V gene has CDR1 SGHVS and CDR2 FQNEAQ. V lost 5 bases to trimming and J lost 5 bases, with 17 bases between them. CDR3: CASSGQPGRGDTQYF. In DNA form, the CDR3 reads TGTGCCAGCAGCGGACAGCCCGGTCGTGGAGATACGCAGTATTTT. The entire variable domain, with the rest obtained from reference TRBV7-8 and TRBJ2-3, is as follows: GAGVSQSPRYKVAKRGQDVALRCDPISGHVSLFWYQQALGQGPEFLTYFQNEAQLDKSGLPSDRFFAERPEGSVSTLKIQRTQQEDSAVYLCASSGQPGRGDTQYFGPGTRLTVL.

The chain links TRBV5-5 to TRBJ1-2, with unresolved D. Germline-derived CDR1 and CDR2 are SGHKS and YYEKEE (reference sequence). Between the trimmed V and J ends, which lost 0 bases and 8 bases, there was a span of 8 bases. The CDR3 covers 12 residues. The CDR3 DNA sequence: TGTGCCAGCAGCTTGGGACAAAAGGGCTACACCTTC. Translating gives CASSLGQKGYTF.

The chain couples TRBV6-5 to TRBJ2-2; tentative D call: TRBD2 (6 bases). Looked up from germline, CDR1 is MNHEY and CDR2 is SVGAGI. CDR3 size: 12 residues. Trimming cost V 6 bases and J 7 bases, with 9 bases left between them. The CDR3 protein is CASSQEGGELFF. The CDR3 coding sequence is TGTGCCAGCAGCCAGGAGGGCGGGGAGCTGTTTTTT.

The chain employs TRBV7-9 and TRBJ2-7; TRBD1 might be the D (6 bases). Germline loops: CDR1 SEHNR, CDR2 FQNEAQ (reference sequence). V shed 6 bases and J shed 5 bases, with 17 bases lying between them. CDR3 length: 14 amino acids. DNA of the CDR3: TGTGCCAGCAGGGGGCGGGCAGGGGTCCACGAGCAGTACTTC. Protein: CASRGRAGVHEQYF.

The rearrangement links TRBV18 to TRBJ2-1, with 9 positions matching TRBD2. Trimming at V came to 3 bases and at J to 6 bases, leaving 3 bases not matched to a gene. CDR1 and CDR2 from the germline V gene are KGHSH and LQKENI. The length of the CDR3 is 14 residues. The CDR3 DNA follows: TGTGCCAGCTCACCTAGCGGGGGAACCAATGAGCAGTTCTTC. This codes for CASSPSGGTNEQFF.

This clone was seen a single time. The V call is TRBV27, the J call TRBJ1-4, with D perhaps matching TRBD1 (6 bases). Germline-derived CDR1 and CDR2 are MNHEY and SMNVEV (reference sequence). The CDR3 is made up of 14 amino acids. V dropped 5 bases and J dropped 4 bases, with 11 bases sitting between them. This CDR3 is CASSEQGHNEKLFF. The DNA for the CDR3 is TGTGCCAGCAGTGAACAGGGACATAATGAAAAACTGTTTTTT.

The chain combines TRBV29-1 with TRBJ1-1; D is uncertain. Between the trimmed V and J ends, which lost 2 bases and 0 bases, there was a span of 7 bases. CDR3 length: 13 residues. Germline V lookup: CDR1 SQVTM, CDR2 ANQGSEA. As DNA, the CDR3 is TGCAGCGTTGAATCCGGGATGAACACTGAAGCTTTCTTT. It encodes CSVESGMNTEAFF.

V is TRBV5-8 and J is TRBJ2-3, with 11 bases identical to TRBD2. Looked up from germline, CDR1 is SGHTS and CDR2 is YDEGEE. The CDR3 totals 17 residues. Germline trimming cut 4 bases from V and 0 bases from J; bases unmatched to any gene: 7. CDR3 protein: CASSRGTSGLSTDTQYF. The CDR3 nucleotides read TGTGCCAGCAGCCGAGGGACTAGCGGATTAAGCACAGATACGCAGTATTTT.

This clone appeared a single time. The V and J genes are TRBV6-2 or TRBV6-3 and TRBJ1-5; D is unclear. The germline gives CDR1 MNHEY, CDR2 SVGEGT. Between the trimmed V and J ends, which lost 5 bases and 6 bases, there was a span of 8 bases. The CDR3 totals 12 residues. The CDR3 DNA is TGTGCCAGCAGTACCCTATCTCAGCCCCAGCATTTT. This translates into CASSTLSQPQHF.

This sequence joins TRBV5-1 and TRBJ1-1; D unresolved. CDR3 length: 14 residues. Germline lookup yields CDR1 SGHRS and CDR2 YFSETQ. V was clipped by 0 bases and J by 1 base, with 7 bases between them. The CDR3 DNA reads TGCGCCAGCAGCTTGGTACAGTCGAACACTGAAGCTTTCTTT. Protein product: CASSLVQSNTEAFF. Variable domain in full (rest from reference TRBV5-1 and TRBJ1-1): KAGVTQTPRYLIKTRGQQVTLSCSPISGHRSVSWYQQTPGQGLQFLFEYFSETQRNKGNFPGRFSGRQFSNSRSEMNVSTLELGDSALYLCASSLVQSNTEAFFGQGTRLTVV.

The chain employs TRBV6-2 or TRBV6-3 and TRBJ2-5; no clear D gene. V gave up 2 bases and J gave up 4 bases, with 14 bases separating them. This CDR3 contains 15 residues. The V gene's germline CDR1 is MNHEY and CDR2 SVGEGT. The CDR3: CASSYGTKSVETQYF. The CDR3 region has the DNA TGTGCCAGCAGTTACGGTACAAAAAGCGTAGAGACCCAGTACTTC.

The chain joins TRBV6-5 to TRBJ1-3; D may be TRBD1 (6 bases). Germline CDR1 is MNHEY and CDR2 is SVGAGI. Deletions cut 6 bases from V and 4 bases from J, with 16 bases between. This CDR3 contains 15 residues. CDR3 sequence: CASRPSQGVGNTIYF. The CDR3 bases are TGTGCCAGCAGACCTTCACAGGGTGTAGGAAACACCATATATTTT.

The chain is built from TRBV5-8 and TRBJ2-1; 11 bases agree with TRBD1. CDR1 is SGHTS, CDR2 YDEGEE, per germline. The CDR3 extends over 16 amino acids. Trimming at V came to 4 bases and at J to 7 bases, leaving 10 bases not matched to a gene. CDR3 DNA: TGTGCCAGCAGCCCGGACTGGACAGGGGGCCAAAATGAGCAGTTCTTC. Residues: CASSPDWTGGQNEQFF.